The 2 T cell receptor beta chains listed next were all sequenced from one sample in a study of CD8 T cells in Susac syndrome. Random hexamers served to reverse transcribe roughly 0.45 to 1 ug RNA. TCRdb used MiXCR to reprocess the immunoSEQ multiplex PCR reads, holding one entry per CDR3 protein. The table lists more than 110,000 distinct CDR3 sequences, 94% of them singletons. The sequencing input was CD8+ T cells from PBMCs. These receptors all stem from a human donor in good health.

This chain joins TRBV19 and TRBJ2-3; 9 bases fit TRBD1. The CDR3 spans 14 residues. V lost 7 bases to trimming and J lost 4 bases; unmatched junction nucleotides: 6. Germline V lookup: CDR1 LNHDA, CDR2 SQIVND (reference sequence). This chain's CDR3 is CASTPTGGADTQYF. The DNA of the CDR3 is TGTGCCAGTACCCCGACAGGGGGAGCAGATACGCAGTATTTT.

The chain is built from TRBV24-1 and TRBJ2-1; 13 nucleotides line up with TRBD2. After removal of 3 bases from V and 9 bases from J, the junction contained 16 bases not matched to a gene. The V gene's germline CDR1 is KGHDR and CDR2 SFDVKD. CDR3 size: 19 residues. Here the CDR3 reads CATSDPGLAGLMSQGEQFF. DNA of the CDR3: TGTGCCACCAGTGATCCGGGACTAGCGGGACTCATGAGTCAGGGTGAGCAGTTCTTC.